This T cell receptor (beta chain) emerged from a study of T-cell reconstitution after alpha-beta-depleted transplantation in children (dated by TCRdb to 2016 to 2017). Looking at the study overall: T-cell immune reconstitution after TCRalphabeta/CD19-depleted allogeneic hematopoietic cell transplantation in children was quantitatively tracked in the study by means of TCR repertoire profiling.

Receptor libraries were prepared by PCR. Sequencing was carried out with an Illumina HiSeq 2500. To normalize quantification of the TCRbeta repertoire, the TCR libraries were built with molecular barcoding that relied on unique molecular identifiers. The public reads were reprocessed in TCRdb via fastp at Q25 and MiXCR, keeping in-frame beta chains. Each CDR3 protein appears once, grouped with its most common genes and DNA. A total of 640,000 or so distinct CDR3 sequences appear in this sample, over 15% of them only once. Approximately 1% of the sample is held by the ten biggest clonotypes. On this clonotype: The antigen it recognizes is unknown. No base quality information exists; no much larger clone differs at one position.

The material sequenced was PBMCs from the stem cell graft donor, taken from the stem cell graft. The clonotype originates from a human donor who donated a stem cell graft to a child with acute myeloid leukemia.

The encoded CDR3 is CASSENGVRSGNTIYF. In nucleotide form, the sequence is TGCGCCAGCAGTGAGAATGGGGTCCGCTCTGGAAACACCATATATTTT. The V gene is TRBV10-2 and the J gene is TRBJ1-3; confidence is insufficient to name the D gene. Sequences WSHSY (CDR1) and SAAADI (CDR2) are obtained from the germline V gene. The germline ends are 11 bases apart after V is trimmed by 2 bases and J by 0 bases. The CDR3 covers 16 residues, taking in both the cysteine and the phenylalanine. Of all the DNA, just the CDR3 is kept, 48 bases in frame from base 1.